The rows below give T cell receptor beta chains drawn from one sample of a study of control samples from healthy donors and cancer patients. Generated by immunoSEQ multiplex PCR, the TCRdb table keeps only in-frame clones and is missing some. Counted here are some 190,000 clones, 91% occurring once; the ten biggest clones make up 1.5% to 2%. Sequencing was carried out using blood. These receptors all stem from a young man in good health. Both conserved end residues are part of each CDR3. Fields, in order: CDR3 length, D gene, V gene, J gene, CDR3 protein. The D gene is left open where the match is weak.

14	-	TRBV7-2	TRBJ1-6	CASSPGPGNSPLHF
15	TRBD2	TRBV5-1	TRBJ2-2	CASRPLAGGIGELFF
15	-	TRBV10-3	TRBJ1-5	CAISRDTSDHQPQHF
12	-	TRBV30	TRBJ1-4	CAWSDTREKLFF
16	TRBD1	TRBV14	TRBJ2-7	CASSQLTGGFSYEQYF
13	TRBD1	TRBV12-3/TRBV12-4	TRBJ1-1	CASSRQGGFQAFF
12	-	TRBV10-2	TRBJ1-2	CASSLDGYGYTF
14	-	TRBV20-1	TRBJ1-4	CSASNKSVDEKLFF
13	-	TRBV6-5	TRBJ2-3	CASWGARADTQYF
14	TRBD1	TRBV18	TRBJ2-1	CASSRDRGDNEQFF
16	TRBD1	TRBV27	TRBJ2-1	CASSLSGTGVGNEQFF
14	TRBD1	TRBV19	TRBJ1-4	CASTPPGTGEKLFF
15	-	TRBV18	TRBJ1-4	CASSRPRVANEKLFF
13	TRBD1	TRBV13	TRBJ1-2	CASSLRGFDGYTF
17	TRBD1	TRBV19	TRBJ1-6	CASSIDLRQGSRSPLHF
14	-	TRBV19	TRBJ1-1	CASSIEGWNTEAFF
13	TRBD2	TRBV6-5	TRBJ2-1	CASALAGGNEQFF
15	-	TRBV2	TRBJ2-1	CASSESGISGHEQFF
13	-	TRBV12-3/TRBV12-4	TRBJ1-1	CASSADANTEAFF
16	-	TRBV5-1	TRBJ2-1	CASSLGAGSSYNEQFF
15	-	TRBV7-2	TRBJ1-6	CASSRIRDAPLPLHF
12	-	TRBV6-4	TRBJ2-1	CASSDYRGEQFF
17	TRBD2	TRBV7-3	TRBJ2-2	CASSPLAGAPDTGELFF
15	-	TRBV19	TRBJ1-1	CASRVLDRRDGEAFF
17	-	TRBV30	TRBJ1-1	CAWSVQGPVDMNTEAFF
12	-	TRBV5-1	TRBJ1-2	CASSLDQAGYTF
15	-	TRBV18	TRBJ2-1	CASSPRGVSYNEQFF
14	-	TRBV9	TRBJ1-2	CASSAAQSGDGYTF
16	-	TRBV5-6	TRBJ1-6	CASSLYVGGSDSPLHF
13	-	TRBV30	TRBJ2-1	CAWSAYPGTEQFF
16	-	TRBV2	TRBJ1-5	CATPEVITGVDQPQHF
14	TRBD1	TRBV11-2	TRBJ1-2	CASSPGQGDYGYTF
17	-	TRBV5-6	TRBJ1-6	CASSKSSRDTYNSPLHF
15	TRBD2	TRBV2	TRBJ2-1	CASSEEAGGPYEQFF
14	-	TRBV6-1	TRBJ2-2	CASSESGSTGELFF
15	-	TRBV18	TRBJ1-6	CASSRKDSGNSPLHF
14	-	TRBV6-6	TRBJ1-6	CASSRTGPDSPLHF
16	TRBD1	TRBV5-1	TRBJ2-3	CASSLGDRVAPDTQYF
17	TRBD1	TRBV19	TRBJ2-3	CASSIVGRGYVADTQYF
16	-	TRBV19	TRBJ2-2	CASSTPLGAGTGELFF
14	-	TRBV2	TRBJ1-5	CASSVVVKNQPQHF
22	-	TRBV3-1/TRBV3-2	TRBJ1-1	CASSQEGRWFGGRWSMNTEAFF
15	-	TRBV7-2	TRBJ1-1	CASSLVPGSVTEAFF
17	TRBD1	TRBV19	TRBJ1-1	CASSLGQGKSPNTEAFF
18	-	TRBV4-1	TRBJ2-1	CASSQAGLAGAYYNEQFF
15	TRBD1	TRBV9	TRBJ1-2	CASSPRTGGDNGYTF
16	-	TRBV7-8	TRBJ1-1	CASSLVAGVVRTEAFF
14	TRBD1	TRBV6-6	TRBJ1-3	CASSYSGGGNTIYF
12	-	TRBV5-1	TRBJ1-1	CASSLESSEAFF
13	-	TRBV30	TRBJ1-1	CAWSAFSDTEAFF
14	TRBD2	TRBV6-5	TRBJ2-3	CASNSGGAADTQYF
18	TRBD2	TRBV4-1	TRBJ2-5	CASSPMVISGGATETQYF
16	TRBD1	TRBV30	TRBJ1-2	CAWSDGEDRVRYGYTF
17	-	TRBV27	TRBJ2-1	CASSFLGWGPWYNEQFF
13	-	TRBV6-5	TRBJ1-5	CASSQTRRQPQHF
16	-	TRBV14	TRBJ2-7	CASSLTWGLAADEQYF
16	TRBD2	TRBV11-2	TRBJ2-1	CASSFVASGGANEQFF
11	-	TRBV10-3	TRBJ1-6	CAISEGGTLHF
13	-	TRBV11-3	TRBJ1-1	CASSLGTNTEAFF